The 16 T cell receptor beta chains below were found in one sample sequenced in a study of T-cell reconstitution after alpha-beta-depleted transplantation in children. Preparing the TCRbeta library involved the use of unique molecular identifiers. TCRdb recomputed calls from the PCR reads with MiXCR, one row per CDR3 protein. The sample contains about 440,000 distinct CDR3 sequences, 43% of which appear only once. The input for sequencing was PBMCs, taken before TCRalphabeta/CD19-depleted stem cell transplant. These receptors originate from a girl aged 2 to 10 with aplastic anemia, due to receive a stem cell transplant.

This clonotype was recorded a few times. The J gene is TRBJ2-6, the V gene TRBV20-1; no firm D call. CDR3 length equals 13 residues. In germline, CDR1 is DFQATT, CDR2 SNEGSKA (reference sequence). The germline V and J ends were trimmed by 6 bases and 3 bases, with 9 bases remaining between them. CDR3 sequence: CSARSIGANVLTF. CDR3 DNA sequence: TGCAGTGCGAGGTCTATTGGGGCCAACGTCCTGACTTTC.

This clonotype was counted ten times or more. The genes are TRBV20-1 and TRBJ2-1; the D is unclear. This CDR3 spans 12 amino acids. V was shortened by 3 bases and J by 0 bases, with 3 bases between the two germline ends. CDR1 and CDR2 from the germline V gene are DFQATT and SNEGSKA (reference sequence). CDR3 protein: CSARGSYNEQFF. The CDR3 DNA reads TGCAGTGCTAGGGGCTCCTACAATGAGCAGTTCTTC.

The chain carries TRBV20-1 and TRBJ2-7; D is unresolved. Germline V lookup: CDR1 DFQATT, CDR2 SNEGSKA (reference sequence). Trimming took off 3 bases at V and 2 bases at J, with 11 bases between the two ends. This CDR3 region has 13 residues. The CDR3 region has the DNA TGCAGTGCTAGTGATAGGATGACCTACGAGCAGTACTTC. Amino acids: CSASDRMTYEQYF.

This chain joins TRBV6-1 and TRBJ2-1, with 8 positions matching TRBD1. This CDR3 has 17 residues. Germline CDR1 reads MNHNS; CDR2 reads SASEGT. Unmatched junction bases numbered 13, after V lost 5 bases and J lost 4 bases. The CDR3 DNA follows: TGTGCCAGCAGTCGGAGGGTACGAGGGGACAGGTACAATGAGCAGTTCTTC. It encodes CASSRRVRGDRYNEQFF.

This clonotype was counted at least ten times. CDR3 bases: TGCAGCGTTGGAGACCCGGATCTAGCGGGAGGGCGTGGTGAGCAGTTCTTC. Protein sequence: CSVGDPDLAGGRGEQFF. This chain joins TRBV29-1 and TRBJ2-1, with 12 bases identical to TRBD2. The CDR3 has 17 residues. The V segment lost 4 bases and the J segment 9 bases; nucleotides outside the gene matches: 16. CDR1 and CDR2 (germline): SQVTM, ANQGSEA.

The table lists this clonotype with many counts. This chain uses TRBV28 with TRBJ2-2; D remains ambiguous. The CDR3 is 13 residues long. Trimming cost V 3 bases and J 6 bases, with 8 bases left between them. Germline V gene lookup returns CDR1 MDHEN and CDR2 SYDVKM. The CDR3 protein is CASSFVRAGELFF. Written as DNA, the CDR3 is TGTGCCAGCAGTTTTGTCCGGGCCGGGGAGCTGTTTTTT. The variable domain in full, with the rest retrieved from reference TRBV28 and TRBJ2-2, is DVKVTQSSRYLVKRTGEKVFLECVQDMDHENMFWYRQDPGLGLRLIYFSYDVKMKEKGDIPEGYSVSREKKERFSLILESASTNQTSMYLCASSFVRAGELFFGEGSRLTVL.

This clonotype was seen at least ten times. This chain uses TRBV28 with TRBJ2-1, with TRBD2 matching over 15 bases. CDR1 and CDR2 from the germline V gene are MDHEN and SYDVKM. The V segment lost 7 bases and the J segment 7 bases; nucleotides outside the gene matches: 8. The CDR3 covers 16 residues. The CDR3 protein is CASTRPGTSGRNEQFF. CDR3 coding DNA: TGTGCCAGCACCCGACCCGGGACTAGCGGGAGGAATGAGCAGTTCTTC.

The chain carries TRBV12-3 or TRBV12-4 and TRBJ2-6, with TRBD1 as a possible D gene (5 bases). V was shortened by 5 bases and J by 1 base, with 24 bases between the two germline ends. The length of the CDR3 is 20 residues. The CDR3 DNA sequence: TGTGCCAGCAGTCCTCCTTCAGGGAATAACATTCCGTCTGGGGCCAACGTCCTGACTTTC. Protein product: CASSPPSGNNIPSGANVLTF.

The table lists this clonotype with a few counts. The J gene is TRBJ1-1, the V gene TRBV12-3 or TRBV12-4; no definite D call. This CDR3 has 12 residues. Trimming took 5 bases from V and 8 from J, leaving 12 bases between them. CDR3 region: CASSPEVAEAFF. As DNA, the CDR3 is TGTGCCAGCAGTCCGGAAGTCGCGGAAGCTTTCTTT.

This rearrangement joins TRBV7-2 to TRBJ2-1; 15 nucleotides line up with TRBD2. The CDR3 is made up of 16 amino acids. Losses at the gene ends were 5 bases for V and 6 bases for J; bases not matched to a gene: 5. Germline-derived CDR1 and CDR2 are SGHTA and FQGNSA. CDR3 residues: CASSAGLAGGINEQFF. CDR3 nucleotide sequence: TGTGCCAGCAGCGCCGGACTAGCGGGAGGGATCAATGAGCAGTTCTTC.

This clonotype was seen a few times. The chain links TRBV20-1 to TRBJ2-3, with TRBD2 as a possible D gene (6 bases). The CDR3 runs 14 residues. V gave up 6 bases and J gave up 3 bases, with 16 bases separating them. The germline V gene has CDR1 DFQATT and CDR2 SNEGSKA (reference sequence). CDR3: CSARLALNTDTQYF. Written as DNA, the CDR3 is TGCAGTGCCCGGCTAGCGTTGAATACAGATACGCAGTATTTT.

This chain joins TRBV15 and TRBJ2-7, with D tentatively TRBD2 (6 bases). V was cut by 0 bases and J by 3 bases, with 9 bases left in between. This CDR3 has 14 residues. Per germline, CDR1 LNHNV and CDR2 YYDKDF (reference sequence). The CDR3 coding sequence is TGTGCCACCAGCAGAGAGCGGGGCTACTACGAGCAGTACTTC. Translating gives CATSRERGYYEQYF.

The sample holds many counts of this clonotype. This chain links TRBV6-1 with TRBJ1-3, with 7 bases aligning to TRBD1. Germline CDR1 reads MNHNS; CDR2 reads SASEGT. J gave up 4 bases and V 3 bases, and 6 bases lay outside the gene matches. CDR3 size: 15 residues. The CDR3 region is CASSEWTGYGNTIYF. The CDR3 region has the DNA TGTGCCAGCAGTGAGTGGACAGGCTACGGAAACACCATATATTTT.

The chain couples TRBV29-1 to TRBJ2-2, with D possibly TRBD2 on 6 matching bases. V lost 4 bases to trimming and J lost 1 base, with 7 bases between them. This CDR3 contains 13 residues. CDR1 SQVTM and CDR2 ANQGSEA come from the germline V gene. In DNA, the CDR3 is TGCAGCGTTGGACTAGGGAACACCGGGGAGCTGTTTTTT. Encoded protein: CSVGLGNTGELFF.

The J gene is TRBJ2-7, the V gene TRBV30; D uncertain. Germline assignment: CDR1 GTSNPN and CDR2 SVGIG (reference sequence). V lost 7 bases and J lost 0, with 7 bases in between. This CDR3 is built from 11 residues. The DNA for the CDR3 is TGTGCCTTGAGACTCTCCTACGAGCAGTACTTC. It translates to CALRLSYEQYF.

This chain links TRBV20-1 with TRBJ1-1; D is unclear. The CDR3 is made up of 15 amino acids. V lost 0 bases and J 4 bases, leaving 15 bases between the germline ends. Germline lookup yields CDR1 DFQATT and CDR2 SNEGSKA (reference sequence). CDR3 sequence (DNA): TGCAGTGCTAGAGATCTCTTCGGGCGGCGCACTGAAGCTTTCTTT. Translated, it gives CSARDLFGRRTEAFF.